Included here is one T cell receptor beta chain sequence, with context. Seattle's enrolled individuals joined amid active infection and were then monitored longitudinally. Original data processing: Counts of nucleated cells, estimated from reference gene primer amplification, were obtained. TCRdb's copy holds only in-frame clones and misses some; the assay was immunoSEQ multiplex PCR. V, J and clone size derive from that table, while D and trimming were established from the DNA sequence. In the table there are about 130,000 clones, roughly four fifths of which are singletons. CDR1 is KGHSH, CDR2 LQKENI, per germline. With V trimmed by 3 bases and J by 7 bases, 8 bases remained unmatched. The CDR3 is made up of 15 amino acids. These data belong to a study of blood T cell repertoires in COVID-19. As for the study in general: The origin of the acute and convalescent COVID-19 samples was the United States, Italy and Spain. Nucleic acid was either cDNA or gDNA, and it came from T cells, B-cell-depleted T cells, or PBMCs.

The clonotype originates from a man older than 75 with COVID-19, enrolled during active disease. This rearrangement joins TRBV18 to TRBJ2-1; 8 bases align to TRBD2. Sample: peripheral blood. In nucleotides, the CDR3 is TGTGCCAGCTCACCCACCGGGACTAGTCGGAATGAGCAGTTCTTC. This gives the protein CASSPTGTSRNEQFF.